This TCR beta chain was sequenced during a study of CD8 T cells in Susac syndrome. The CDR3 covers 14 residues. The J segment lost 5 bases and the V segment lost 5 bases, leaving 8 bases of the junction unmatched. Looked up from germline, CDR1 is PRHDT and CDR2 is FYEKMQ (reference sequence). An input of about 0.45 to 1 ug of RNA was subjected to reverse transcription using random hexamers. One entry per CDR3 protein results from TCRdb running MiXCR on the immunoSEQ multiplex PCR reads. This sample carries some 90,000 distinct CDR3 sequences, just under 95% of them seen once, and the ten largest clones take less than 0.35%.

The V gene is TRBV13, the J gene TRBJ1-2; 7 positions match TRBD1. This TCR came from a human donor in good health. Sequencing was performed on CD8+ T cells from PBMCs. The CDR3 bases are TGTGCCAGCAGCCCCAACAGGGGAAAGTATGGCTACACCTTC. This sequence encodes CASSPNRGKYGYTF.